A selection of T cell receptor beta chains follows, all from one sample in a study of OX40 agonist ivuxolimab in advanced cancers. Using immunoSEQ multiplex PCR, the repertoire was profiled, and TCRdb retains in-frame clones only, with some absent. The sample consists of nearly 70,000 clones, roughly 84% of them appearing once. The sequenced sample was CD4+ or CD8+ T cells sorted from blood, obtained in a trial of the OX40 agonist ivuxolimab. These receptors originate from an adult with an advanced solid tumor such as melanoma, head and neck, liver or kidney cancer. CDR3s include the opening cysteine and the closing phenylalanine or tryptophan. D genes are given only for firm matches. The size field is filled for only some rows; it gives once, few, many or a size class.

CDR3 DNA	CDR3 protein	J gene	V gene	clone size	D gene
TGTGCCAGCAGCTTAGGAGTAGGGGGTGCAGAGCAGTACTTC	CASSLGVGGAEQYF	TRBJ2-7	TRBV7-9	-	-
TGTGCCATCAGCCCCACTCCAGAGACTGAAGCTTTCTTT	CAISPTPETEAFF	TRBJ1-1	TRBV10-3	few	-
TGTGCCAGCAGCTCTTGGACAGGGGGAAGAGGGGCCAACGTCCTGACTTTC	CASSSWTGGRGANVLTF	TRBJ2-6	TRBV7-9	-	TRBD1
TGTGCCAGCAGTTTATGGAGCCCCGGGACTAGCGGGGGGCCCCGGAGCACAGATACGCAGTATTTT	CASSLWSPGTSGGPRSTDTQYF	TRBJ2-3	TRBV28	-	TRBD2
TGTGCCAGCTCACCGCAACAAGAGACCCAGTACTTC	CASSPQQETQYF	TRBJ2-5	TRBV18	-	-
TGTGCCAGCAGCCAACAGGTGAACACTGAAGCTTTCTTT	CASSQQVNTEAFF	TRBJ1-1	TRBV11-2	-	-
TGCGCCAGCAGCAGTTCGGGGAGTAGCAATCAGCCCCAGCATTTT	CASSSSGSSNQPQHF	TRBJ1-5	TRBV4-1	-	-
TGTGCCAGCAGCCAAGAACGTGTCGGCAGGGGGCTTGTAACTAATGAAAAACTGTTTTTT	CASSQERVGRGLVTNEKLFF	TRBJ1-4	TRBV4-2	-	TRBD1
TGTGCCAGCTCTTCCCAGGGGAACACTGAAGCTTTCTTT	CASSSQGNTEAFF	TRBJ1-1	TRBV2	few	-
TGTGCCAGCAGCTTAGGCCGCGGGGCCACTGAAGCTTTCTTT	CASSLGRGATEAFF	TRBJ1-1	TRBV11-3	-	-